The clone carrying this T cell receptor beta chain has more than one count but fewer than ten. The data were taken from a study of blood T cells in healthy people across ages. PCR was performed a second time for 7 to 11 cycles using a sample-barcoded 5' primer and a J-beta primer mix. Each cDNA molecule received a tag from a template-switch adaptor that had 12 random nucleotides. TCRdb re-called the 5' RACE reads through MiXCR, storing one row per CDR3 protein. The top ten clones hold 5.5% to 8% of a sample with over 1,300,000 distinct CDR3 sequences, 59% of them seen once. They isolated at least 6 million PBMCs from each sample. The sequence came from a man aged 18 to 30 in good health. Sample: blood.

DNA for the CDR3: TGTGCCAGCAGTTTGGTCGGGACGACTATCTACGAGCAGTACTTC. It is translated as CASSLVGTTIYEQYF. This chain uses TRBV28 with TRBJ2-7; D tentatively reads TRBD1 or TRBD2 (5 bases each). Trimming took 3 bases from V and 3 from J, leaving 15 bases between them. Per germline, CDR1 MDHEN and CDR2 SYDVKM. The CDR3 totals 15 residues.